This entry lists 4 T cell receptor beta chains sequenced from one sample in a study of blood T cell repertoires in COVID-19. Generated by immunoSEQ multiplex PCR, the TCRdb table keeps only in-frame clones and is missing some. The sample shows tens of thousands of clones, around 90% of them seen only once. The sequenced material came from peripheral blood. These receptors all stem from a man between 45 and 60 years old with active COVID-19.

The chain links TRBV18 to TRBJ2-3; D is perhaps TRBD2 (5 bases). Looked up from germline, CDR1 is KGHSH and CDR2 is LQKENI. With 6 bases removed from V and 4 bases from J, the gap between germline ends came to 20 bases. The CDR3 covers 16 residues. This CDR3 reads CASSPPRTTRADTQYF. DNA of the CDR3: TGTGCCAGCTCGCCCCCTCGAACAACGAGGGCAGATACGCAGTATTTT.

V is TRBV30 and J is TRBJ1-5, with no clear D. V lost 0 bases and J 2 bases, leaving 14 bases between the germline ends. The CDR3 totals 16 residues. Germline V gene sequence: CDR1 GTSNPN, CDR2 SVGIG (reference sequence). DNA of the CDR3: TGTGCCTGGAGTGTCCGCAGCGCCGGGGGCAATCAGCCCCAGCATTTT. This codes for CAWSVRSAGGNQPQHF. The full variable domain, rest sourced from reference TRBV30 and TRBJ1-5, is SQTIHQWPATLVQPVGSPLSLECTVEGTSNPNLYWYRQAAGRGLQLLFYSVGIGQISSEVPQNLSASRPQDRQFILSSKKLLLSDSGFYLCAWSVRSAGGNQPQHFGDGTRLSIL.

The V gene is TRBV9, the J gene TRBJ2-2; D uncertain. Trimming cost V 0 bases and J 2 bases, with 8 bases left between them. The V gene's germline CDR1 is SGDLS and CDR2 YYNGEE. The CDR3 has 15 amino acids. The DNA for the CDR3 is TGTGCCAGCAGCGTAGAGCCTACTAACACCGGGGAGCTGTTTTTT. Protein: CASSVEPTNTGELFF.

The rearrangement uses TRBV11-2 and TRBJ2-7; D gene unclear. The V end lost 5 bases, the J end lost 3 bases, and 5 bases lay between the germline ends. The V gene's germline CDR1 is SGHAT and CDR2 FQNNGV. The CDR3 is made up of 11 amino acids. The chain's CDR3 is CASSNNYEQYF. The CDR3 DNA sequence: TGTGCCAGCAGCAATAACTACGAGCAGTACTTC.